This TCR beta chain was sequenced during a study of T cells in Graves' hyperthyroidism and ophthalmopathy. Exclusion of a patient resulted from uncontrolled infection, other autoimmune disease, pregnancy or lactation. Each diagnosis was grounded in clinical symptoms, serum thyroxine and TRAb, thyroid ultrasound, and orbital computed tomography. Using 9.5 to 10 ml of fresh peripheral blood, PBMCs were prepared. The V end was cut by 5 bases, the J end by 4 bases, with 11 bases between. Germline CDR1 is SGHDN and CDR2 is FVKESK. The length of the CDR3 is 13 residues. RNA transcripts provided the source from which TCR beta CDR3 regions were amplified. HTBI primers were the set used in a first-round RT-PCR of the TCR CDR3. TCRdb re-called the multiplex PCR reads with MiXCR, one entry per CDR3 protein. In the table there are hundreds of thousands of distinct CDR3 sequences, about 38% of which are singletons.

V usage is TRBV14 and J usage is TRBJ1-2; D is possibly TRBD1 (5 bases). The sample consisted of blood. The sequence was collected from a man in his late teens or twenties with Graves' hyperthyroidism. CDR3 protein: CASSNSDTYGYTF. The DNA of the CDR3 is TGTGCCAGCAGCAACTCGGACACCTATGGCTACACCTTC.